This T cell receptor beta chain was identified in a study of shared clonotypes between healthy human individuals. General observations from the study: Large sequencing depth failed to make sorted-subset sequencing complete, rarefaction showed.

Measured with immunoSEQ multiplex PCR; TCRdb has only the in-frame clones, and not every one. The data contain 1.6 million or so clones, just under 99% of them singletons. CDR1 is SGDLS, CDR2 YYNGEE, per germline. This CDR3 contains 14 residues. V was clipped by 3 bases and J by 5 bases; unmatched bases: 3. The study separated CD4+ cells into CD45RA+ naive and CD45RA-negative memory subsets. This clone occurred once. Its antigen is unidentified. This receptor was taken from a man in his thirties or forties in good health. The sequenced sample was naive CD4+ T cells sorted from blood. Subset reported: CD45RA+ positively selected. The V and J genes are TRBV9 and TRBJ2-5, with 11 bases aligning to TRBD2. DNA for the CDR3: TGTGCCAGCAGCGCCGGGACTAGCGGCGAGACCCAGTACTTC. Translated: CASSAGTSGETQYF.